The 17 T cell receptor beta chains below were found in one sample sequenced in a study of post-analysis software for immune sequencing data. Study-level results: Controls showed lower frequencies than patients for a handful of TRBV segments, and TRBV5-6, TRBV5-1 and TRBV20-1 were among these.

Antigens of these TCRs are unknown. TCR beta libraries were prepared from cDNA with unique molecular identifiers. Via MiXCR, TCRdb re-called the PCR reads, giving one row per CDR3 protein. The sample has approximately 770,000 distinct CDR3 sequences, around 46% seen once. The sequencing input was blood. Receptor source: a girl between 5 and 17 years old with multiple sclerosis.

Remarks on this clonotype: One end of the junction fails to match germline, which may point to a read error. The CDR3 is CAIGESGGPETQYF. CDR3 coding DNA: TGTGCCATCGGTGAGTCGGGGGGGCCAGAGACCCAGTACTTC. The chain has TRBV10-3 and TRBJ2-5, with 8 nucleotides matching TRBD2. This CDR3 has 14 amino acids. Per the germline V gene, CDR1 is ENHRY and CDR2 is SYGVKD.

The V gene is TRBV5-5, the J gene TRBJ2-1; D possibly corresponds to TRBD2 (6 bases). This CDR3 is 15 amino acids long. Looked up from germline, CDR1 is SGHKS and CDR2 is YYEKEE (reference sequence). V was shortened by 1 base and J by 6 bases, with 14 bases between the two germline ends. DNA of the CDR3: TGTGCCAGCAGCTTGCTAGCGCGAGCAACCAATGAGCAGTTCTTC. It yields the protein CASSLLARATNEQFF.

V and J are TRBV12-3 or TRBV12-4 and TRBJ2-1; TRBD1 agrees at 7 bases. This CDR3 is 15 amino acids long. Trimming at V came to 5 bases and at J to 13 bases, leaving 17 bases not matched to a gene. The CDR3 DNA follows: TGTGCCAGCAGTGCGCAATTACAGGGGTTTGAGACCCAGTTCTTC. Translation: CASSAQLQGFETQFF.

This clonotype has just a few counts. The CDR3 DNA reads as TGTGCCAGCAGCTTAGCTAGCGGGAGGCCCCTCTCCGAGCAGTACTTC. Translation gives CASSLASGRPLSEQYF. The V call is TRBV13, the J call TRBJ2-7; 11 bases map to TRBD2. The CDR3 covers 16 residues. The J segment lost 6 bases and the V segment lost 1 base, leaving 8 bases of the junction unmatched. CDR1 PRHDT and CDR2 FYEKMQ come from the germline V gene (reference sequence).

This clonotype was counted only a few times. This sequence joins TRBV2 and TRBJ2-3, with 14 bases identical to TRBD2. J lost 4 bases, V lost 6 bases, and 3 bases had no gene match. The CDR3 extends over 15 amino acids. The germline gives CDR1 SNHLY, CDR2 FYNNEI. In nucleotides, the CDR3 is TGTGCCAGCAGCGGGACTAGCGGGAGCCCAGATACGCAGTATTTT. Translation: CASSGTSGSPDTQYF.

CDR3 nucleotides: TGTGCCAGCAGACAAGGGGGTTTCTCCTACAATGAGCAGTTCTTC. This codes for CASRQGGFSYNEQFF. This chain connects TRBV7-2 to TRBJ2-1; possible D gene TRBD1, 6 bases. The germline CDR1 and CDR2 sequences are SGHTA and FQGNSA. This CDR3 region has 15 residues. With 6 bases removed from V and 0 bases from J, the gap between germline ends came to 12 bases. Drawing the rest from reference TRBV7-2 and TRBJ2-1, the complete variable domain is GAGVSQSPSNKVTEKGKDVELRCDPISGHTALYWYRQSLGQGLEFLIYFQGNSAPDKSGLPSDRFSAERTGGSVSTLTIQRTQQEDSAVYLCASRQGGFSYNEQFFGPGTRLTVL.

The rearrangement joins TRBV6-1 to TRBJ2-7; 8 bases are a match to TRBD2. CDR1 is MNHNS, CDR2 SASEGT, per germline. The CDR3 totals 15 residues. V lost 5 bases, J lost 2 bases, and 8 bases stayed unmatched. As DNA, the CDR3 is TGTGCCAGCAGTCCTCCGACTAGCGCTACCTACGAGCAGTACTTC. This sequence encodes CASSPPTSATYEQYF.

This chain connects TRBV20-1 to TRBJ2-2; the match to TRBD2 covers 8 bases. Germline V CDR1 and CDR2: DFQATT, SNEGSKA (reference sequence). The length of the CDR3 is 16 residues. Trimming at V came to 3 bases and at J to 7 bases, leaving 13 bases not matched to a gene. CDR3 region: CSARRSGGPVSGELFF. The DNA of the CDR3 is TGCAGTGCTAGGAGGTCGGGAGGGCCGGTGAGCGGGGAGCTGTTTTTT.

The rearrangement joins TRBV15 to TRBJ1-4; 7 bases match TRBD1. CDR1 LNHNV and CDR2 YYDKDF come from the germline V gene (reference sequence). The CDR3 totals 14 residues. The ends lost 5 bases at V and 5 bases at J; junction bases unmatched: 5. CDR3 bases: TGTGCCACCAGCCGCGGGACAGTCAATGAAAAACTGTTTTTT. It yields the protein CATSRGTVNEKLFF.

As DNA, the CDR3 is TGTGCCAGCAGTACCGGGACCTATGGCTACACCTTC. It yields the protein CASSTGTYGYTF. The chain combines TRBV6-1 with TRBJ1-2; D possibly corresponds to TRBD1 (5 bases). Germline CDR1 is MNHNS and CDR2 is SASEGT. Between the trimmed V and J ends, which lost 5 bases and 4 bases, there was a span of 8 bases. The CDR3 has 12 amino acids.

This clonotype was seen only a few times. The CDR3 DNA reads as TGCGCCAGCAGCCCTGGGACAGCGACGGGTCGTAACTATGGCTACACCTTC. Encoded protein: CASSPGTATGRNYGYTF. The rearrangement uses TRBV4-3 and TRBJ1-2; TRBD1 aligns across 7 bases. CDR3 length: 17 residues. The ends lost 4 bases at V and 1 base at J; junction bases unmatched: 12. Germline CDR1 is LGHNA and CDR2 is YSLEER.

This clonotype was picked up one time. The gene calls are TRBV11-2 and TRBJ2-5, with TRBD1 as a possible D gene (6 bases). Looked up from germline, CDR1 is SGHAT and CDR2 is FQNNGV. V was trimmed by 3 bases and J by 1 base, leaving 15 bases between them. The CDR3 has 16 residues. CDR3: CASSFPPGHLQETQYF. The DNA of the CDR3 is TGTGCCAGCAGCTTCCCTCCGGGACACCTCCAAGAGACCCAGTACTTC.

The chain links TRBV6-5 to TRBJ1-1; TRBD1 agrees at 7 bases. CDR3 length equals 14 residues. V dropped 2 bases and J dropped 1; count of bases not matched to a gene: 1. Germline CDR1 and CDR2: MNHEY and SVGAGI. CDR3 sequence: CASSYGDRNTEAFF. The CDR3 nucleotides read TGTGCCAGCAGTTACGGGGACAGGAACACTGAAGCTTTCTTT.

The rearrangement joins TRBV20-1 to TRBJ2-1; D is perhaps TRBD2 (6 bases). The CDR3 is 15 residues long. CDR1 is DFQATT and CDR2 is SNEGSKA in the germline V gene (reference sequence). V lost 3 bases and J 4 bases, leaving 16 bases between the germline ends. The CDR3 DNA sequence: TGCAGTGCTAGGCTTCTCCGGGAGTGGTACAATGAGCAGTTCTTC. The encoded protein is CSARLLREWYNEQFF.

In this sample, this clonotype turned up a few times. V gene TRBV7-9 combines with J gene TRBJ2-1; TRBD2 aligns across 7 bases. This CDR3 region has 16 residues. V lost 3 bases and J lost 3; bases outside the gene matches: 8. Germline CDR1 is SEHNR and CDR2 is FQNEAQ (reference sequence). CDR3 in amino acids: CASSFSGTTFYNEQFF. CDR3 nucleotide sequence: TGTGCCAGCAGCTTCTCCGGGACTACGTTCTACAATGAGCAGTTCTTC.

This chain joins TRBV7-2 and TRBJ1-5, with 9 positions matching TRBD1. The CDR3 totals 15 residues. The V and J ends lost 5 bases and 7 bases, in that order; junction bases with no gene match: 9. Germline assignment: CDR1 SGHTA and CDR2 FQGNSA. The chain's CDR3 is CASSLQGAPDQPQHF. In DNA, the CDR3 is TGTGCCAGCAGCCTACAGGGGGCCCCTGACCAGCCCCAGCATTTT. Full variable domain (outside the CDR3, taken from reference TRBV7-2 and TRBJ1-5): GAGVSQSPSNKVTEKGKDVELRCDPISGHTALYWYRQSLGQGLEFLIYFQGNSAPDKSGLPSDRFSAERTGGSVSTLTIQRTQQEDSAVYLCASSLQGAPDQPQHFGDGTRLSIL.

CDR3 DNA sequence: TGTGCCAGCAGCCGGGACCACTACGAGCAGTACTTC. This encodes CASSRDHYEQYF. V and J are TRBV7-9 and TRBJ2-7; D is tentatively TRBD1 or TRBD2 (5 bases each). Germline assignment: CDR1 SEHNR and CDR2 FQNEAQ (reference sequence). V lost 5 bases and J lost 3, with 8 bases in between. The CDR3 loop spans 12 amino acids. The complete variable domain, with remaining parts taken from reference TRBV7-9 and TRBJ2-7, reads DTGVSQNPRHKITKRGQNVTFRCDPISEHNRLYWYRQTLGQGPEFLTYFQNEAQLEKSRLLSDRFSAERPKGSFSTLEIQRTEQGDSAMYLCASSRDHYEQYFGPGTRLTVT.